This TCR beta chain originates from a study of shared clonotypes between healthy human individuals. Germline V lookup: CDR1 MNHEY, CDR2 SMNVEV (reference sequence). V lost 5 bases and J lost 6; bases outside the gene matches: 8. The CDR3 extends over 16 amino acids. Sequenced by immunoSEQ multiplex PCR; TCRdb stores in-frame clones only, minus some. The data contain some 360,000 clones, around 67% of them singletons. What was sequenced was memory CD4+ T cells sorted from blood. Regarding subset: CD45RA-negative fraction. The chain links TRBV27 to TRBJ2-1; 12 bases line up with TRBD2. The receptor comes from a man aged 25 to 45 in good health. CDR3 sequence reads: CASSRLLAGGRNEQFF. The DNA of the CDR3 is TGTGCCAGCAGTCGATTACTAGCGGGAGGCCGCAATGAGCAGTTCTTC.